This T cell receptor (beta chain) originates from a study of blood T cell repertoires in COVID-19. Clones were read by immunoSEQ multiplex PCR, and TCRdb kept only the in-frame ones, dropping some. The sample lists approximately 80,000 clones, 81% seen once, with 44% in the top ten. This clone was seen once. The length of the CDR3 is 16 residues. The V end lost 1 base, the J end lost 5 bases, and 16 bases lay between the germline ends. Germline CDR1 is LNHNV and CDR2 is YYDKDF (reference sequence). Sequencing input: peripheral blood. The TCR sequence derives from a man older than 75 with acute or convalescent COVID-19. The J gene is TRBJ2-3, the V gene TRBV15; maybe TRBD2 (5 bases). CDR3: CATSRAATRVVDTQYF. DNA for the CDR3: TGTGCCACCAGCAGAGCAGCAACTAGAGTTGTAGATACGCAGTATTTT.